The 13 T cell receptor beta chains reported below all come from one sample, sequenced in a study of blood T cells in healthy people across ages. The second PCR ran about 6 to 11 cycles with a sample-barcoded 5' primer and J-beta primers. MiXCR, run by TCRdb on the 5' RACE reads, gives a single entry per CDR3 protein. The data contain some 550,000 distinct CDR3 sequences, around 48% of them singletons. Sequencing was done on a sample of blood. These receptors were obtained from a man aged 80 or over in good health.

The chain links TRBV7-9 to TRBJ1-5, with D unresolved. In germline, CDR1 is SEHNR, CDR2 FQNEAQ (reference sequence). Trimming removed 3 bases at V and 3 bases at J, with 6 bases between. The CDR3 length is 13 residues. CDR3 bases: TGTGCCAGCAGCTTGCAGGCCAATCAGCCCCAGCATTTT. Amino acid sequence: CASSLQANQPQHF.

This clonotype turned up a few times. The chain links TRBV15 to TRBJ2-7; no definite D call. Deletions cut 0 bases from V and 9 bases from J, with 21 bases between. The CDR3 consists of 16 residues. Germline V CDR1 and CDR2: LNHNV, YYDKDF (reference sequence). DNA for the CDR3: TGTGCCACCAGCAGAGATCTGCAGGACCTGGGGAACCGGCAGTACTTC. Translating gives CATSRDLQDLGNRQYF.

The V and J genes are TRBV13 and TRBJ2-3; no firm D call. The CDR3 totals 15 residues. V lost 0 bases and J 1 base, leaving 8 bases between the germline ends. Germline V gene data show CDR1 as PRHDT and CDR2 as FYEKMQ (reference sequence). The CDR3 reads CASSLGDSGTDTQYF. CDR3 in DNA: TGTGCCAGCAGCTTAGGAGACTCTGGCACAGATACGCAGTATTTT.

This clonotype has just one count. This CDR3 is CASSPQGEGYEQYF. CDR3 DNA sequence: TGTGCCAGCTCACCACAGGGGGAAGGGTACGAGCAGTACTTC. The chain carries TRBV18 and TRBJ2-7; TRBD1 is a possible D gene (6 bases). The CDR3 spans 14 residues. With 1 base removed from V and 4 bases from J, the gap between germline ends came to 11 bases. Germline V gives CDR1 KGHSH, CDR2 LQKENI.

The chain recombines TRBV20-1 with TRBJ2-1; TRBD2 is a possible D gene (7 bases). Between the trimmed V and J ends, which lost 0 bases and 7 bases, there was a span of 16 bases. The V gene's germline CDR1 is DFQATT and CDR2 SNEGSKA (reference sequence). This CDR3 has 15 amino acids. CDR3 sequence: CSARDYARGGNEQFF. The CDR3 DNA is TGCAGTGCTAGAGATTATGCGAGGGGGGGGAATGAGCAGTTCTTC.

This clonotype was detected only once. V usage is TRBV10-3 and J usage is TRBJ2-7; possible D gene TRBD1, 6 bases. The CDR3 extends over 16 amino acids. Germline V gene data show CDR1 as ENHRY and CDR2 as SYGVKD. Trimming pared 2 bases from V and 6 bases from J, leaving 20 bases between. For the CDR3, the DNA is TGTGCCATCAGTGAGCCGGTCGGACAGAAGGACTGCGAGCAGTACTTC. It encodes CAISEPVGQKDCEQYF.

The CDR3 region is CSVGDGTGVPETQYF. CDR3 nucleotides: TGCAGCGTGGGAGATGGGACAGGGGTGCCGGAGACCCAGTACTTC. The chain uses TRBV29-1 and TRBJ2-5; TRBD1 aligns across 10 bases. This CDR3 spans 15 amino acids. Germline lookup yields CDR1 SQVTM and CDR2 ANQGSEA. J was trimmed by 5 bases and V by 6 bases; bases with no gene match: 12.

This clonotype was recorded at least ten times. The chain couples TRBV6-6 to TRBJ2-1; D might be TRBD2 (6 bases). The V end lost 2 bases, the J end lost 5 bases, and 10 bases lay between the germline ends. The CDR3 spans 14 residues. Germline V gene sequence: CDR1 MNHNY, CDR2 SVGAGI (reference sequence). CDR3 nucleotide sequence: TGTGCCAGCAGTTACGCGGGGTCCAACAATGAGCAGTTCTTC. This sequence encodes CASSYAGSNNEQFF.

Notes on this clonotype: Possible read error: a much larger clone is one base away. V gene TRBV7-2 combines with J gene TRBJ1-1; D not certain. The length of the CDR3 is 12 residues. CDR1 is SGHTA and CDR2 is FQGNSA in the germline V gene. CDR3 sequence reads: CASSLWRTKAFF. The CDR3 region has the DNA TGTGCCAGCAGCTTATGGCGCACTAAAGCTTTCTTT. Using reference TRBV7-2 and TRBJ1-1 for the parts outside the CDR3, the full variable domain is GAGVSQSPSNKVTEKGKDVELRCDPISGHTALYWYRQSLGQGLEFLIYFQGNSAPDKSGLPSDRFSAERTGGSVSTLTIQRTQQEDSAVYLCASSLWRTKAFFGQGTRLTVV.

This clonotype was found a few times. The DNA of the CDR3 is TGTGCCAGCAGCGTCTCCGGGACAGGGGGCGGGAAGGGCTACACCTTC. This encodes CASSVSGTGGGKGYTF. The chain carries TRBV9 and TRBJ1-2, with 12 bases lining up with TRBD1. V shed 2 bases and J 8 bases; nucleotides not matched to a gene: 10. CDR1 and CDR2 from the germline V gene are SGDLS and YYNGEE. CDR3 size: 16 residues.

V and J are TRBV20-1 and TRBJ1-5; no reliable D call. Between the trimmed V and J ends, which lost 6 bases and 1 base, there was a span of 16 bases. The CDR3 totals 15 residues. The germline V gene encodes CDR1 DFQATT and CDR2 SNEGSKA (reference sequence). CDR3 sequence: CSAPSGQASNQPQHF. The DNA for the CDR3 is TGCAGTGCGCCTTCCGGCCAGGCGAGCAATCAGCCCCAGCATTTT.

This clonotype was seen more than once but under ten times. J is TRBJ2-7 and V is TRBV20-1; D not resolved. Trimming took off 3 bases at V and 4 bases at J, with 16 bases between the two ends. Germline-derived CDR1 and CDR2 are DFQATT and SNEGSKA (reference sequence). The CDR3 has 14 amino acids. CDR3 sequence (DNA): TGCAGTGCTAGTCGCGCGGACGAGTCGTACGAGCAGTACTTC. Amino acids: CSASRADESYEQYF.

The chain joins TRBV5-1 to TRBJ1-1; the D is unclear. CDR3 length equals 14 residues. Germline-derived CDR1 and CDR2 are SGHRS and YFSETQ. The ends were cut back, 4 bases at V and 2 bases at J, with 12 bases in the middle. This chain's CDR3 is CASSPVAGNTEAFF. CDR3 DNA sequence: TGCGCCAGCAGCCCGGTGGCAGGAAACACTGAAGCTTTCTTT.